This T cell receptor beta chain was profiled in a study of T cell responses to AZD1222 COVID-19 vaccine. Study-wide results and caveats: Unmutated regions of variants are reportedly targeted by nearly half of spike-specific TCRs.

With respect to this clone: Its antigen remains unidentified.

The germline CDR1 and CDR2 sequences are MNHEY and SVGAGI. The CDR3 has 16 amino acids. V lost 2 bases and J 1 base, leaving 14 bases between the germline ends. Some clones are missing from TCRdb's copy, which holds only in-frame ones; the method was immunoSEQ multiplex PCR. The profile covers about 170,000 clones, with more than 90% appearing a single time and roughly 2.5% taken by the ten largest. The receptor's source is an adult in good health. The material sequenced was peripheral blood, taken on day 0 of AZD1222 vaccination. The J gene is TRBJ1-1, the V gene TRBV6-5; tentative D call: TRBD1 (5 bases). CDR3 coding DNA: TGTGCCAGCAGTTACCTCGGACACACCCCGAACACTGAAGCTTTCTTT. It translates to CASSYLGHTPNTEAFF.